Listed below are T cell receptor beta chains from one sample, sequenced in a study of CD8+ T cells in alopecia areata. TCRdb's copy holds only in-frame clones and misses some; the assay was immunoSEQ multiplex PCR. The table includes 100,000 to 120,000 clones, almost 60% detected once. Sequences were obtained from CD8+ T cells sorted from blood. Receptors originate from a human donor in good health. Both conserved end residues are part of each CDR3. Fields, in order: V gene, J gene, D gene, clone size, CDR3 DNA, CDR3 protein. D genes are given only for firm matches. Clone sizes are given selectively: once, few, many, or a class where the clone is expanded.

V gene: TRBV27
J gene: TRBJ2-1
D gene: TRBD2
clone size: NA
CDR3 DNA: TGTGCCAGCAGTTTATCGAAGCGGGGAGTGTACAATGAGCAGTTCTTC
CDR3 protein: CASSLSKRGVYNEQFF

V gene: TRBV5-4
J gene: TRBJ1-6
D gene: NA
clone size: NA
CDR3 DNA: TGTGCCAGCAGCTTGGAAAAGGGTGGAGGGCCTAATAATTCACCCCTCCACTTT
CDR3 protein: CASSLEKGGGPNNSPLHF

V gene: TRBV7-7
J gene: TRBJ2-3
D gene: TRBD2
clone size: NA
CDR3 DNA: TGTGCTAGCAGCTTAAGTTCTAGCGGGACCACAGATACGCAGTATTTT
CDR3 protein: CASSLSSSGTTDTQYF

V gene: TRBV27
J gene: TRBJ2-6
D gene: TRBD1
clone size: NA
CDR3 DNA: TGTGCCAGCAGTCAATGGACAGGGGGGCTCTCTGGGGCCAACGTCCTGACTTTC
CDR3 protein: CASSQWTGGLSGANVLTF

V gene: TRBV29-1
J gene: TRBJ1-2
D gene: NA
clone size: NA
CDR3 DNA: TGCAGCGTTGAAAGTTACGGGGGAGGGGATCACTATGGCTACACCTTC
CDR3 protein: CSVESYGGGDHYGYTF

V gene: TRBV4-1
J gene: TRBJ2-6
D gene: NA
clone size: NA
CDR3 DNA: TGCGCCAGCAGCCAAGATGACGGGCCTGGGGCCAACGTCCTGACTTTC
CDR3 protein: CASSQDDGPGANVLTF

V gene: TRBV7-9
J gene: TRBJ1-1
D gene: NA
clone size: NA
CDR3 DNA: TGTGCCAGCAGCAACAACAGGTATGAGAACACTGAAGCTTTCTTT
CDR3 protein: CASSNNRYENTEAFF

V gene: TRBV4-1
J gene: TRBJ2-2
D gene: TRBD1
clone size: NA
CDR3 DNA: TGCGCCAGCAGCCAGCGTTTCGCCGGGACAGGGCGCACCGGGGAGCTGTTTTTT
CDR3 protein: CASSQRFAGTGRTGELFF

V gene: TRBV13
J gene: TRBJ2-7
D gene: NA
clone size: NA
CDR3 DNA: TGTGCCAGCAGCACCACCGGGGAGCAGTACTTC
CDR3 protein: CASSTTGEQYF

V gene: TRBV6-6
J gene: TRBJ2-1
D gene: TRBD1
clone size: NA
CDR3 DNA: TGTGCCAGCAGTTTGCGTCTATGGGACAGAGTATGTGAGCAGTTCTTC
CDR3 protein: CASSLRLWDRVCEQFF

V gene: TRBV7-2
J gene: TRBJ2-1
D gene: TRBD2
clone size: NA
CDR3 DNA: TGTGCCAGCAGCTTAATGACTAGCTCCCCCTACAATGAGCAGTTCTTC
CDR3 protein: CASSLMTSSPYNEQFF

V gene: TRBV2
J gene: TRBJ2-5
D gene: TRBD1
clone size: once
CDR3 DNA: TGTGCCAGAGATCGACAGGGTCTCGGGGAGACCCAGTACTTC
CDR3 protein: CARDRQGLGETQYF

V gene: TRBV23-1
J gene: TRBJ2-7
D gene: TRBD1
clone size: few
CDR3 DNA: TGCGCCAGCAGTCAAGCGGTCGGGACAGGTGCCGAGCAGTACTTC
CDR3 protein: CASSQAVGTGAEQYF

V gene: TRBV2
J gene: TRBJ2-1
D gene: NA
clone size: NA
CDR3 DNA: TGTGCCAGCAGTAGGTGGGATCCCCACGATGAGCAGTTCTTC
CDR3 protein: CASSRWDPHDEQFF

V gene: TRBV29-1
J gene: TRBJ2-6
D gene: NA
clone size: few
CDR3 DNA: TGCAGCGTTGAGATACGGACCTCTGGGGCCAACGTCCTGACTTTC
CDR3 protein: CSVEIRTSGANVLTF

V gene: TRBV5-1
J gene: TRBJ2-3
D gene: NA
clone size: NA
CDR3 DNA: TGCGCCAGCAGCTCCTTAGCCGGGACCCCTCTTCGGGGCACGCAGTATTTT
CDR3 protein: CASSSLAGTPLRGTQYF

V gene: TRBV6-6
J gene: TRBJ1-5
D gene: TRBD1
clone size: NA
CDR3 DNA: TGTGCCAGCAGTCCGGACAGGGAGGCACAGCCCCAGCATTTT
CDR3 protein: CASSPDREAQPQHF

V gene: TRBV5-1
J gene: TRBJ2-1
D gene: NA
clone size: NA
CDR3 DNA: TGCGCCAGCAGCTCGCCCTCGGGGAATGAGCAGTTCTTC
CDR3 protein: CASSSPSGNEQFF

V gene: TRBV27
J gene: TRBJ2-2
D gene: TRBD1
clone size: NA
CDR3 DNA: TGTGCCAGCAGGACAGGGGGCACCGGGGAGCTGTTTTTT
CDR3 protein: CASRTGGTGELFF

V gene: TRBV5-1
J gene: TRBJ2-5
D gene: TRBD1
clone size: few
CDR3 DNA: TGCGCCAGCAGCTTGGACGACAGGGGGTTCGAGACCCAGTACTTC
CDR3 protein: CASSLDDRGFETQYF

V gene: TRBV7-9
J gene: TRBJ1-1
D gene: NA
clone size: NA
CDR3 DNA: TGTGCCAGCAGCCCCGTGACAGATATGAACACTGAAGCTTTCTTT
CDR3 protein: CASSPVTDMNTEAFF

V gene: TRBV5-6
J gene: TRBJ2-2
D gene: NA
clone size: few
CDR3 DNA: TGTGCCAGCAGCTTGGTTGGGGCCGGGGAGCTGTTTTTT
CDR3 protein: CASSLVGAGELFF

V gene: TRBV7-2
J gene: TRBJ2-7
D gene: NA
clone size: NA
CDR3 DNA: TGTGCCAGCAGTCGGTGGGCCAGTCATCCCTACGAGCAGTACTTC
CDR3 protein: CASSRWASHPYEQYF

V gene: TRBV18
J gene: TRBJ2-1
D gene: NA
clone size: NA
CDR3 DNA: TGTGCCAGCTCATTGCGCCATCGCTCCTACAATGAGCAGTTCTTC
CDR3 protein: CASSLRHRSYNEQFF

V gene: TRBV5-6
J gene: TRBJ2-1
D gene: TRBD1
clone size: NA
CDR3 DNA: TGTGCCAGCAGCTGGGACAGGAATGAGCAGTTCTTC
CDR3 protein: CASSWDRNEQFF

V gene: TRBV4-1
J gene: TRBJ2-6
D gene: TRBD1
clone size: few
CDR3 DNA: TGCGCCAGCAGCGACCGGGACAGGGGAACTGGGGCCAACGTCCTGACTTTC
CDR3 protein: CASSDRDRGTGANVLTF

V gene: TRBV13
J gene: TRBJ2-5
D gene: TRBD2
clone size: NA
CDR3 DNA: TGTGCCAGCAGCTTTTCACTAGCGGGTGAAGAGACCCAGTACTTC
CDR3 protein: CASSFSLAGEETQYF

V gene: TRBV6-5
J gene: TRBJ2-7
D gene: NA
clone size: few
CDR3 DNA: TGTGCCAGCAGTGAGGGGTTCGAGAGGGCCGAGCAGTACTTC
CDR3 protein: CASSEGFERAEQYF

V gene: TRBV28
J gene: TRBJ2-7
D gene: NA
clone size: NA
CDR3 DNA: TGTGCCAGCAGAAATTCCCCGGGGGGCAACCTATTCTCCTACGAGCAGTACTTC
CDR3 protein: CASRNSPGGNLFSYEQYF

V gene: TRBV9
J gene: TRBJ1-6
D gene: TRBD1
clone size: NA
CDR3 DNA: TGTGCCAGCAGCGTTGGACAGGGCAATTCACCCCTCCACTTT
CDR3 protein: CASSVGQGNSPLHF

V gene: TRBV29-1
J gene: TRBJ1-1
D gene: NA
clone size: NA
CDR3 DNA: TGCAGCGCCTCTCCCCGGGGGATGAACACTGAAGCTTTCTTT
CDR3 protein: CSASPRGMNTEAFF

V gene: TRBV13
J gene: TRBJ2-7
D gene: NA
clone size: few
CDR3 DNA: TGTGCCAGCAGCTTAGGCCGCGTCGAGCAGTACTTC
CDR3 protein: CASSLGRVEQYF

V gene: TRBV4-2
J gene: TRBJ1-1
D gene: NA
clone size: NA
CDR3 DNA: TGTGCCAGCAGCCAAGATAGGATATCCCGACCTAACACTGAAGCTTTCTTT
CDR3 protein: CASSQDRISRPNTEAFF

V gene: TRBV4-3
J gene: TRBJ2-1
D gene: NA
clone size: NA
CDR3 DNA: TGCGCCAGCAGCCAAGATGAGGCTTATGAGCAGTTCTTC
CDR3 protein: CASSQDEAYEQFF

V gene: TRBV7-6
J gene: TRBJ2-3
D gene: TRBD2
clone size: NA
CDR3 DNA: TGTGCCAGCAGCCCAACTAGCGGGGGCCGTGGGGATACGCAGTATTTT
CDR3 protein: CASSPTSGGRGDTQYF

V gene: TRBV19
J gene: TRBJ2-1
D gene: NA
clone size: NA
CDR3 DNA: TGTGCCAGTAGTATAGGGGTATACAATGAGCAGTTCTTC
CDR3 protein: CASSIGVYNEQFF

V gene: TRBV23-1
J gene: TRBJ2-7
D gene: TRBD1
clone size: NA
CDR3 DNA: TGCGCCAGCAGTCGGACGGCCTCAGACAGGGGGCGAACCCTCTCCGAGCAGTACTTC
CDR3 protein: CASSRTASDRGRTLSEQYF